These 23 T cell receptor beta chains were all obtained from the same sample, sequenced in a study of T-cell memory formation after mild COVID-19. TCRdb reprocessed the 5' RACE reads via MiXCR and lists one record per CDR3 protein. The sample includes roughly 510,000 distinct CDR3 sequences, around 16% of them seen just once. The source material was PBMCs or a T cell subset sorted from them (not recorded which). These receptor sequences come from an adult woman who had mild COVID-19 (a few samples of this study predate the infection). Cell type and time point are not known.

The sample holds a few counts of this clonotype. This chain joins TRBV20-1 and TRBJ1-4; D remains unclear. V lost 4 bases, J lost 7 bases, and 16 bases lay in between. The CDR3 spans 14 residues. Germline V gene sequence: CDR1 DFQATT, CDR2 SNEGSKA (reference sequence). CDR3 in amino acids: CSAITRRLSEKLFF. The CDR3 DNA follows: TGCAGTGCTATTACCCGGAGGCTCAGTGAAAAACTGTTTTTT.

With respect to this clonotype: A much larger clonotype is one base distant, so this may be a read error. This sequence joins TRBV6-5 and TRBJ1-1; D ambiguous. Per the germline V gene, CDR1 is MNHEY and CDR2 is SVGAGI. V lost 2 bases and J lost 0, with 4 bases in between. The CDR3 runs 13 residues. The CDR3 bases are TGTGCCAGCAGTTACGAGGTGAACACTGAAGCTTTCTTT. It encodes CASSYEVNTEAFF.

The chain combines TRBV24-1 with TRBJ2-1; 11 nucleotides align to TRBD2. With 4 bases clipped from V and 6 bases from J, the junction kept 4 bases outside the gene matches. The CDR3 loop spans 15 amino acids. Germline CDR1 is KGHDR and CDR2 is SFDVKD. The chain's CDR3 is CATSDRLAGSNEQFF. The CDR3 DNA sequence: TGTGCCACCAGTGACCGACTAGCGGGAAGCAATGAGCAGTTCTTC.

The genes are TRBV7-6 and TRBJ2-7, with TRBD1 matching over 8 bases. Losses at the gene ends were 6 bases for V and 7 bases for J; bases not matched to a gene: 8. There are 13 residues in the CDR3. From germline, CDR1 is SGHVS and CDR2 FNYEAQ. CDR3 nucleotide sequence: TGTGCCAGCAGGGGACAGGACTTACAGGAGCAGTACTTC. It specifies CASRGQDLQEQYF.

The chain joins TRBV6-5 to TRBJ2-7, with 8 bases lining up with TRBD1. V shed 6 bases and J 3 bases; nucleotides not matched to a gene: 19. The CDR3 length is 18 residues. Germline V gives CDR1 MNHEY, CDR2 SVGAGI. The CDR3 is CASSQHPLLRQGSYEQYF. For the CDR3, the DNA is TGTGCCAGCAGCCAACACCCTCTCCTCCGACAGGGGAGCTACGAGCAGTACTTC.

The V gene is TRBV7-8, the J gene TRBJ1-1; tentatively, D is TRBD1 (5 bases). Germline V lookup: CDR1 SGHVS, CDR2 FQNEAQ. The V end was cut by 1 base, the J end by 11 bases, with 17 bases between. The CDR3 loop spans 14 amino acids. The CDR3 nucleotides read TGTGCCAGCAGCTTAGGGGGGAACGAGGTAGGCGCTTTCTTT. Its protein product is CASSLGGNEVGAFF.

This clonotype was detected a few times. The chain employs TRBV25-1 and TRBJ1-5; possible D gene TRBD1, 5 bases. Trimming took 3 bases from V and 3 from J, leaving 12 bases between them. CDR1 MGHDK and CDR2 SYGVNS come from the germline V gene. This CDR3 is built from 15 residues. CDR3 in DNA: TGTGCCAGCAGTGATGCAGGGCAGTACAATCAGCCCCAGCATTTT. Translating it yields CASSDAGQYNQPQHF.

This sequence joins TRBV5-1 and TRBJ1-1; a weak D match, TRBD1 (6 bases). CDR1 is SGHRS and CDR2 is YFSETQ in the germline V gene. Trimming pared 3 bases from V and 4 bases from J, leaving 13 bases between. This CDR3 comprises 14 residues. The DNA of the CDR3 is TGCGCCAGCAGCTCCGGAGGGGGTTCCACTGAAGCTTTCTTT. Its translation is CASSSGGGSTEAFF.

The CDR3 protein is CASSLLDRVGQETQYF. CDR3 nucleotides: TGCGCCAGCAGCCTCCTGGACAGGGTAGGGCAAGAGACCCAGTACTTC. This chain links TRBV5-1 with TRBJ2-5; TRBD1 matches 8 bases. This CDR3 is 16 amino acids long. The germline gives CDR1 SGHRS, CDR2 YFSETQ. V gave up 4 bases and J gave up 2 bases; unmatched junction bases: 10.

The V and J genes are TRBV6-5 and TRBJ2-7, with TRBD1 identical over 7 bases. Looked up from germline, CDR1 is MNHEY and CDR2 is SVGAGI. Unmatched junction bases numbered 7, after V lost 5 bases and J lost 6 bases. This CDR3 region has 13 residues. This CDR3 is CASSTGVYGEQYF. In DNA form, the CDR3 reads TGTGCCAGCAGTACAGGGGTGTACGGCGAGCAGTACTTC.

This clonotype was counted a few times. CDR3 sequence: CSASLPTHYNEQFF. The CDR3 DNA is TGCAGTGCTAGTCTCCCGACCCACTACAATGAGCAGTTCTTC. The chain is built from TRBV20-1 and TRBJ2-1; D is unresolved. Trimming removed 3 bases from V and 3 bases from J, with 12 bases in between. The CDR3 consists of 14 residues. CDR1 is DFQATT and CDR2 is SNEGSKA in the germline V gene (reference sequence).

CDR3 in DNA: TGTGCCAGCAGTGAAAGTAGCGGGAGATACAATGAGCAGTTCTTC. Encoded protein: CASSESSGRYNEQFF. V and J are TRBV6-1 and TRBJ2-1; 9 bases fit TRBD2. The V segment lost 2 bases and the J segment 4 bases; nucleotides outside the gene matches: 3. CDR3 length: 15 amino acids. Germline loops: CDR1 MNHNS, CDR2 SASEGT.

A few counts support this clonotype. V and J are TRBV19 and TRBJ1-2; 7 bases map to TRBD1. This CDR3 comprises 17 residues. CDR1 LNHDA and CDR2 SQIVND come from the germline V gene (reference sequence). The V gene end was trimmed by 4 bases and the J gene end by 3 bases; junction bases not matched to a gene: 14. The CDR3 bases are TGTGCCAGTAGTACGAAACGAGCAGGGGGTATGGACTATGGCTACACCTTC. This codes for CASSTKRAGGMDYGYTF.

The chain carries TRBV9 and TRBJ2-5, with 9 bases fitting TRBD2. The CDR3 consists of 17 residues. CDR1 and CDR2 from the germline V gene are SGDLS and YYNGEE. V gave up 2 bases and J gave up 2 bases; unmatched junction bases: 10. This chain's CDR3 is CASSVTPPAGGQETQYF. As DNA, the CDR3 is TGTGCCAGCAGCGTCACCCCTCCGGCGGGGGGGCAAGAGACCCAGTACTTC.

There are a few counts of this clonotype. This chain uses TRBV27 with TRBJ2-1; no definite D call. The CDR3 is 14 amino acids. The V gene lost 5 bases and the J gene lost 5 bases, with 13 bases spanning the gap. Germline assignment: CDR1 MNHEY and CDR2 SMNVEV (reference sequence). The CDR3 sequence: CASSRGSQDNEQFF. CDR3 nucleotides: TGTGCCAGCAGTCGAGGTTCCCAGGACAATGAGCAGTTCTTC.

The V and J genes are TRBV30 and TRBJ2-7; TRBD2 might be the D (7 bases). The germline CDR1 and CDR2 sequences are GTSNPN and SVGIG (reference sequence). This CDR3 is built from 12 residues. The V end was cut by 5 bases, the J end by 2 bases, with 10 bases between. Written as DNA, the CDR3 is TGTGCCTGGGACGGGGGGCCCTACGAGCAGTACTTC. Its translation: CAWDGGPYEQYF.

The chain combines TRBV6-5 with TRBJ2-7; possibly TRBD1 for D (5 bases). The CDR3 runs 15 residues. Deletions cut 0 bases from V and 6 bases from J, with 15 bases between. From germline, CDR1 is MNHEY and CDR2 SVGAGI. As DNA, the CDR3 is TGTGCCAGCAGTTACTCGGGGCTGCCCATTCTCGAGCAGTACTTC. This encodes CASSYSGLPILEQYF.

The rearrangement uses TRBV5-1 and TRBJ2-1; no firm D call. The CDR3 runs 18 residues. Germline-derived CDR1 and CDR2 are SGHRS and YFSETQ. The V and J ends lost 3 bases and 4 bases respectively, with 23 bases between them. The CDR3 DNA sequence: TGCGCCAGCAGCTCTTCCACACCTCCCAGACCTATATACAATGAGCAGTTCTTC. Translation: CASSSSTPPRPIYNEQFF.

This clonotype occurred a few times. The rearrangement joins TRBV2 to TRBJ2-1; D is undetermined. V lost 6 bases and J lost 0, with 12 bases in between. The CDR3 has 15 amino acids. Germline V gene data show CDR1 as SNHLY and CDR2 as FYNNEI. The chain's CDR3 is CASRNGGFSYNEQFF. The CDR3 bases are TGTGCCAGCAGGAATGGCGGATTCTCCTACAATGAGCAGTTCTTC. Filled out from reference TRBV2 and TRBJ2-1, the complete variable domain reads EPEVTQTPSHQVTQMGQEVILRCVPISNHLYFYWYRQILGQKVEFLVSFYNNEISEKSEIFDDQFSVERPDGSNFTLKIRSTKLEDSAMYFCASRNGGFSYNEQFFGPGTRLTVL.

This clonotype was seen a few times. The chain couples TRBV20-1 to TRBJ1-1; 9 nucleotides agree with TRBD1. V lost 2 bases to trimming and J lost 4 bases; unmatched junction nucleotides: 5. Germline loops: CDR1 DFQATT, CDR2 SNEGSKA (reference sequence). The CDR3 spans 14 residues. The chain's CDR3 is CSARKTGGSTEAFF. CDR3 sequence (DNA): TGCAGTGCTAGAAAGACAGGGGGGTCCACTGAAGCTTTCTTT.

A few counts support this clonotype. The V gene is TRBV5-1, the J gene TRBJ2-5; D remains ambiguous. Per the germline V gene, CDR1 is SGHRS and CDR2 is YFSETQ. CDR3 length: 15 residues. V was pared by 0 bases and J by 1 base, with 10 bases between. CDR3 coding DNA: TGCGCCAGCAGCTTGGTTAGAGGCCTCCAAGAGACCCAGTACTTC. Its protein is CASSLVRGLQETQYF. The full variable domain, rest sourced from reference TRBV5-1 and TRBJ2-5, is KAGVTQTPRYLIKTRGQQVTLSCSPISGHRSVSWYQQTPGQGLQFLFEYFSETQRNKGNFPGRFSGRQFSNSRSEMNVSTLELGDSALYLCASSLVRGLQETQYFGPGTRLLVL.

The rearrangement uses TRBV27 and TRBJ2-7; 8 positions match TRBD1. The V gene end was trimmed by 5 bases and the J gene end by 6 bases; junction bases not matched to a gene: 12. This CDR3 has 15 amino acids. The germline gives CDR1 MNHEY, CDR2 SMNVEV (reference sequence). In DNA, the CDR3 is TGTGCCAGCAGTCCAGTCGGGACAGGAGGGAGCGAGCAGTACTTC. This translates into CASSPVGTGGSEQYF.

The rearrangement uses TRBV20-1 and TRBJ1-1, with TRBD1 identical over 8 bases. The CDR3 covers 14 residues. Looked up from germline, CDR1 is DFQATT and CDR2 is SNEGSKA (reference sequence). V lost 2 bases to trimming and J lost 6 bases; unmatched junction nucleotides: 8. The CDR3 coding sequence is TGCAGTGCTAGACAGGGGGCCCGGGCCCCTGAAGCTTTCTTT. Translation gives CSARQGARAPEAFF.